The clone carrying this TCR beta chain has more than one count but fewer than ten. The data belong to a study of T-cell reconstitution after alpha-beta-depleted transplantation in children. V lost 3 bases and J lost 4, with 16 bases in between. The CDR3 totals 16 residues. CDR1 and CDR2 (germline): SEHNR, FQNEAQ (reference sequence). Unique molecular identifiers were incorporated into the prepared TCRbeta library. MiXCR was run by TCRdb on the PCR reads, yielding one entry per CDR3 protein. The sample holds 250,000 to 400,000 distinct CDR3 sequences, about a quarter seen once. The rearrangement links TRBV7-9 to TRBJ2-1; D is uncertain. Material: PBMCs, mostly from graft donor cells, obtained 180 days after TCRalphabeta/CD19-depleted stem cell transplant. The TCR originated in a male patient younger than 18 who had a stem cell transplant for acute lymphoblastic leukemia, so the T cells may come from the graft donor. DNA for the CDR3: TGTGCCAGCAGCTTTAGTTGGGTCAGGCAATACAATGAGCAGTTCTTC. Translating gives CASSFSWVRQYNEQFF.